These T cell receptor beta chains were read from a single sample in a study of vaccination effects on CD4 cells after COVID-19. Their antigens are not known. Generated by immunoSEQ multiplex PCR, the TCRdb table keeps only in-frame clones and is missing some. The table records about 37,000 clones, around 79% of them present only once. The sequencing used CD4+ T cells from PBMCs cultured without peptide, collected before COVID-19 vaccination. These receptors originate from a human donor who received a COVID-19 vaccine. Both conserved end residues are part of each CDR3. Each record gives: J gene, clone size, V gene, D gene, CDR3 protein, CDR3 DNA. The D gene is left open where the match is weak. Expanded clones get a size class; other rows say once, few or many, or leave the size out.

TRBJ1-5 . TRBV19 TRBD1 CASSETGTGAQPQHF TGTGCCAGTAGTGAGACAGGGACAGGGGCTCAGCCCCAGCATTTT
TRBJ1-4 . TRBV5-1 . CASRSTGKEKLFF TGCGCCAGCAGGTCAACAGGGAAAGAAAAACTGTTTTTT
TRBJ2-3 . TRBV28 TRBD2 CASSLGNLYSGGTDTQYF TGTGCCAGCAGTTTGGGGAACCTCTATAGCGGGGGGACAGATACGCAGTATTTT
TRBJ2-7 . TRBV7-9 . CASSSGAYEQYF TGTGCCAGCAGCTCCGGCGCCTACGAGCAGTACTTC
TRBJ2-2 few TRBV5-1 TRBD2 CASSLEGLASGELFF TGCGCCAGCAGCTTGGAAGGACTAGCCTCCGGGGAGCTGTTTTTT
TRBJ2-7 . TRBV30 TRBD2 CAWSEAGRGYEQYF TGTGCCTGGAGTGAAGCGGGGCGGGGTTACGAGCAGTACTTC
TRBJ2-3 once TRBV5-1 . CASSLVGGASTDTQYF TGCGCCAGCAGCTTGGTTGGCGGGGCCAGCACAGATACGCAGTATTTT
TRBJ2-7 . TRBV12-3/TRBV12-4 . CASSLIRGEQYF TGTGCCAGCAGTTTAATTCGCGGCGAGCAGTACTTC
TRBJ1-2 . TRBV14 . CASSQVSLGKGGYTF TGTGCCAGCAGCCAGGTCTCCCTTGGGAAGGGGGGCTACACCTTC
TRBJ2-7 few TRBV5-1 TRBD1 CASSLSGQGAREQYF TGCGCCAGCAGTTTATCAGGACAGGGGGCACGGGAGCAGTACTTC
TRBJ2-3 . TRBV11-3 . CASSLRTTTDTQYF TGTGCCAGCAGCCTACGGACTACGACAGATACGCAGTATTTT
TRBJ2-7 . TRBV3-1/TRBV3-2 . CASSQEAGFFSYEQYF TGTGCCAGCAGCCAAGAAGCAGGGTTTTTTTCCTACGAGCAGTACTTC
TRBJ1-1 . TRBV7-9 . CASSLGTRYMNTEAFF TGTGCCAGCAGCCTCGGGACAAGATACATGAACACTGAAGCTTTCTTT
TRBJ1-6 . TRBV9 . CASSDDPYNSPLHF TGTGCCAGCAGCGACGACCCCTATAATTCACCCCTCCACTTT
TRBJ2-1 . TRBV27 . CASSLYGQTYSYNEQFF TGTGCCAGTAGTTTATATGGGCAGACCTACTCCTACAATGAGCAGTTCTTC
TRBJ2-4 . TRBV3-1/TRBV3-2 TRBD1 CASSQGGQVKNIQYF TGTGCCAGCAGCCAAGGGGGACAGGTTAAAAACATTCAGTACTTC
TRBJ1-2 few TRBV6-5 TRBD1 CASRDRSSGYTF TGTGCCAGCAGGGACAGGTCTAGTGGCTACACCTTC
TRBJ1-4 . TRBV2 . CASSVTGSGEKLFF TGTGCCAGCAGCGTTACAGGGAGCGGCGAAAAACTGTTTTTT
TRBJ2-7 . TRBV5-1 TRBD2 CASSSGTSGYEQYF TGCGCCAGCAGCTCCGGGACTAGCGGCTACGAGCAGTACTTC
TRBJ2-7 . TRBV2 . CASRRDFPSYEQYF TGTGCCAGCAGAAGGGACTTCCCCTCCTACGAGCAGTACTTC
TRBJ2-5 . TRBV11-1 TRBD2 CASSLGGQETQYF TGTGCCAGCAGCTTGGGAGGGCAAGAGACCCAGTACTTC
TRBJ2-7 . TRBV10-3 . CAISHSVSRREEQYF TGTGCCATCAGCCATAGTGTTTCCCGTAGGGAGGAGCAGTACTTC